This TCR beta chain is from a study of blood T cells in healthy people across ages. General observations from the study: It was found that TCR beta diversity correlated strongly with the percentage of naive T cells.

A second PCR, run for roughly 7 to 12 cycles, used a sample-barcoded 5' primer plus a J-beta primer mix. One entry per CDR3 protein results from TCRdb running MiXCR on the 5' RACE reads. This sample yields 900,000 to 950,000 distinct CDR3 sequences, of which under 35% are seen a single time; about 9.4% belongs to the top ten. This clonotype was observed a few times. The antigen is undetermined. The sample also formed part of further work on T cells of mothers and their children.

The TCR sequence derives from a middle-aged woman in good health. Material for sequencing was blood.

The CDR3, as DNA: TGTGCCAGCAGCTCCCCCGGGACAGCTGAAGCTTTCTTT. Translating it yields CASSSPGTAEAFF. V is TRBV7-2 and J is TRBJ1-1, with TRBD1 matching over 7 bases. Germline-derived CDR1 and CDR2 are SGHTA and FQGNSA. The length of the CDR3 is 13 residues. V shed 4 bases, J shed 6 bases, and the junction held 5 bases outside the gene matches.